The next 4 T cell receptor beta chains were all read from a single sample in a study of cytomegalovirus exposure and HLA in healthy donors. 60 Vbeta and 13 Jbeta primers were used in PCR. Clones were read by immunoSEQ multiplex PCR, and TCRdb kept only the in-frame ones, dropping some. The sample has about 150,000 clones; about two thirds are singletons. Sequencing input: PBMCs. The receptors were sampled from a man between 60 and 75 years old in good health and CMV-seronegative.

The chain combines TRBV29-1 with TRBJ2-1, with D possibly being TRBD2 (6 bases). The germline CDR1 and CDR2 sequences are SQVTM and ANQGSEA. V gave up 6 bases and J gave up 1 base, with 19 bases separating them. This CDR3 is built from 16 residues. Here the CDR3 DNA reads TGCAGCGTCCGCGAGGGGACTTTCCAATCCTACAATGAGCAGTTCTTC. Encoded protein: CSVREGTFQSYNEQFF.

The chain carries TRBV7-8 and TRBJ2-5; D is perhaps TRBD2 (5 bases). V dropped 2 bases and J dropped 3 bases, with 7 bases sitting between them. Per germline, CDR1 SGHVS and CDR2 FQNEAQ. The CDR3 has 13 residues. The CDR3 region has the DNA TGTGCCAGCAGCTTACCGGGGAAAGAGACCCAGTACTTC. The encoded protein is CASSLPGKETQYF.

This rearrangement joins TRBV7-9 to TRBJ1-4; D possibly corresponds to TRBD1 (5 bases). Deletions cut 6 bases from V and 5 bases from J, with 13 bases between. Germline values: CDR1 SEHNR, CDR2 FQNEAQ (reference sequence). This CDR3 is built from 14 residues. In DNA form, the CDR3 reads TGTGCCAGCAGACCGGGACTCCCCAATGAAAAACTGTTTTTT. This sequence encodes CASRPGLPNEKLFF.

In its sample, this clone was seen a few times. The J gene is TRBJ2-3, the V gene TRBV12-5, with D possibly TRBD2 on 6 matching bases. The germline gives CDR1 LGHNT, CDR2 FRNRAP. V dropped 1 base and J dropped 6 bases, with 8 bases sitting between them. CDR3 length equals 13 residues. As DNA, the CDR3 is TGTGCTAGTGGTTTGGCTAGCGCGGATACGCAGTATTTT. It translates to CASGLASADTQYF.